These 13 T cell receptor beta chains share one sample of origin, sequenced in a study of T cell changes during pregnancy in multiple sclerosis. Data came from immunoSEQ multiplex PCR; TCRdb stores just in-frame clones and leaves some out. The sample carries 50,000 or so clones, roughly nine tenths recorded once. This material consisted of CD8+ T cells from peripheral blood mononuclear cells, taken in the second trimester of pregnancy. Receptor source: a female donor with multiple sclerosis, enrolled in a pregnancy study.

CDR3 DNA sequence: TGCGCCAGCAGCCAACCGACAGGGGGCCTCTACGAGCAGTACTTC. Translated, it gives CASSQPTGGLYEQYF. This chain joins TRBV4-1 and TRBJ2-7; 10 bases are a match to TRBD1. The CDR3 runs to 15 residues. Germline loops: CDR1 MGHRA, CDR2 YSYEKL. Unmatched junction bases numbered 4, after V lost 2 bases and J lost 3 bases.

CDR3 sequence (DNA): TGTGCCAGCAGTGACACAGCAAACACTGAAGCTTTCTTT. This sequence encodes CASSDTANTEAFF. The rearrangement joins TRBV6-5 to TRBJ1-1, with no clear D. Germline CDR1 MNHEY, CDR2 SVGAGI. V was shortened by 5 bases and J by 2 bases, with 9 bases between the two germline ends. This CDR3 is 13 amino acids long.

The rearrangement joins TRBV30 to TRBJ1-1; 7 bases match TRBD1. CDR3 length: 12 residues. In germline, CDR1 is GTSNPN, CDR2 SVGIG (reference sequence). The junction had 5 bases not matched to a gene; V was cut back by 4 bases and J by 6 bases. In nucleotides, the CDR3 is TGTGCCTGGATAGGACAGGCGCCTGAAGCTTTCTTT. Its translation is CAWIGQAPEAFF.

The chain recombines TRBV5-1 with TRBJ1-1; D is possibly TRBD1 (6 bases). The V gene lost 4 bases and the J gene lost 6 bases, with 10 bases spanning the gap. Germline V CDR1 and CDR2: SGHRS, YFSETQ. The CDR3 totals 12 residues. The CDR3 is CASSPDSPEAFF. In DNA form, the CDR3 reads TGCGCCAGCAGCCCGGACAGTCCTGAAGCTTTCTTT. Using reference TRBV5-1 and TRBJ1-1 for the parts outside the CDR3, the full variable domain is KAGVTQTPRYLIKTRGQQVTLSCSPISGHRSVSWYQQTPGQGLQFLFEYFSETQRNKGNFPGRFSGRQFSNSRSEMNVSTLELGDSALYLCASSPDSPEAFFGQGTRLTVV.

J is TRBJ1-1 and V is TRBV27; a possible D gene is TRBD1 (6 bases). This CDR3 is built from 16 residues. Looked up from germline, CDR1 is MNHEY and CDR2 is SMNVEV (reference sequence). The V and J ends lost 5 bases and 1 base respectively, with 17 bases between them. CDR3 sequence (DNA): TGTGCCAGCAGTCTCTACTCGGGACAATCGAACACTGAAGCTTTCTTT. Translating it yields CASSLYSGQSNTEAFF.

V gene TRBV20-1 combines with J gene TRBJ1-3; no definite D call. Looked up from germline, CDR1 is DFQATT and CDR2 is SNEGSKA (reference sequence). This CDR3 comprises 11 residues. V was clipped by 6 bases and J by 0 bases, with 3 bases between them. Here the CDR3 DNA reads TGCAGTGCCATCTCTGGAAACACCATATATTTT. It is translated as CSAISGNTIYF.

This clone was seen once. This chain uses TRBV6-5 with TRBJ2-3; tentative D call: TRBD2 (5 bases). Germline lookup yields CDR1 MNHEY and CDR2 SVGAGI. CDR3 length: 13 residues. V was pared by 5 bases and J by 2 bases, with 8 bases between. CDR3 region: CASSSGDTDTQYF. DNA for the CDR3: TGTGCCAGCAGTAGCGGAGACACAGATACGCAGTATTTT.

This chain connects TRBV5-6 to TRBJ2-1; 10 nucleotides agree with TRBD2. Trimming took 0 bases from V and 4 from J; bases not matched to a gene: 4. The CDR3 consists of 16 residues. Germline loops: CDR1 SGHDT, CDR2 YYEEEE. The CDR3 sequence is CASSLASGSSYNEQFF. The CDR3 DNA sequence: TGTGCCAGCAGCTTGGCTAGCGGGAGTTCTTACAATGAGCAGTTCTTC.

The chain links TRBV19 to TRBJ2-1; perhaps TRBD2 as D (5 bases). This CDR3 region has 14 residues. Germline CDR1 and CDR2: LNHDA and SQIVND (reference sequence). V gave up 3 bases and J gave up 7 bases, with 13 bases separating them. The CDR3 loop is CASSITGVGNEQFF. In DNA form, the CDR3 reads TGTGCCAGTAGTATCACCGGGGTTGGGAATGAGCAGTTCTTC. Together with reference TRBV19 and TRBJ2-1, the CDR3 gives the full variable domain: DGGITQSPKYLFRKEGQNVTLSCEQNLNHDAMYWYRQDPGQGLRLIYYSQIVNDFQKGDIAEGYSVSREKKESFPLTVTSAQKNPTAFYLCASSITGVGNEQFFGPGTRLTVL.

Worth noting for this clone: At the DNA level, this CDR3 is encoded by other sequences in the same sample as well. J is TRBJ2-3 and V is TRBV6-4, with 9 positions matching TRBD1. Trimming removed 4 bases from V and 2 bases from J; junction bases left unmatched: 1. Germline values: CDR1 MRHNA, CDR2 SNTAGT. The CDR3 contains 14 residues. The CDR3 nucleotides read TGTGCCAGCAGTGGACAGGGGGACACAGATACGCAGTATTTT. The encoded protein is CASSGQGDTDTQYF.

The chain is built from TRBV7-9 and TRBJ2-7; D is undetermined. Looked up from germline, CDR1 is SEHNR and CDR2 is FQNEAQ (reference sequence). The V end lost 5 bases, the J end lost 5 bases, and 22 bases lay between the germline ends. This CDR3 spans 16 amino acids. The CDR3: CASSTTETQLVNEQYF. The CDR3 bases are TGTGCCAGCAGCACCACAGAGACGCAATTAGTCAACGAGCAGTACTTC.

This clone was recorded only once. The V call is TRBV29-1, the J call TRBJ2-5; D not resolved. The length of the CDR3 is 17 residues. V was trimmed by 0 bases and J by 3 bases, leaving 20 bases between them. Germline CDR1 reads SQVTM; CDR2 reads ANQGSEA. The CDR3 DNA is TGCAGCGTTGAAGAGTTTTGGAGTTACAAGGTGGAAGAGACCCAGTACTTC. Translating gives CSVEEFWSYKVEETQYF.

The rearrangement uses TRBV30 and TRBJ1-2; D unresolved. The CDR3 has 15 amino acids. Germline lookup yields CDR1 GTSNPN and CDR2 SVGIG (reference sequence). V lost 1 base, J lost 5 bases, and 17 bases lay in between. DNA for the CDR3: TGTGCCTGGAGTGAGCCGGGAAATCGCGTATATGGCTACACCTTC. Translating gives CAWSEPGNRVYGYTF.